The next 11 T cell receptor beta chains were all read from a single sample in a study of T cell responses to AZD1222 COVID-19 vaccine. Here immunoSEQ multiplex PCR was the method, and the copy in TCRdb shows in-frame clones only, minus some. The data contain roughly 110,000 clones, just under 90% of them singletons. The material was peripheral blood, obtained on day 0 of AZD1222 vaccination. All receptors come from an adult in good health.

The chain carries TRBV3-1 (or the pseudogene TRBV3-2) and TRBJ1-2, with D perhaps matching TRBD1 (6 bases). Germline CDR1 is LGHDT and CDR2 is YNNKEL (reference sequence). V was clipped by 1 base and J by 8 bases, with 23 bases between them. The CDR3 runs 17 residues. The CDR3 nucleotides are TGTGCCAGCAGCCAAGCCCCGGGCGGGGGCACAAGTTTGGGCTACACCTTC. It specifies CASSQAPGGGTSLGYTF.

The V and J genes are TRBV28 and TRBJ2-7; 9 bases fit TRBD1. V was pared by 0 bases and J by 5 bases, with 8 bases of the junction left unmatched. CDR1 and CDR2 (germline): MDHEN, SYDVKM. The CDR3 has 16 residues. This chain's CDR3 is CASSLWSGTGSHEQYF. The CDR3 region has the DNA TGTGCCAGCAGTTTATGGTCCGGGACAGGGTCCCACGAGCAGTACTTC.

The chain combines TRBV3-1 (or the pseudogene TRBV3-2) with TRBJ2-3; 10 bases map to TRBD2. Per germline, CDR1 LGHDT and CDR2 YNNKEL (reference sequence). V gave up 4 bases and J gave up 5 bases; unmatched junction bases: 6. The CDR3 sequence is 15 residues long. CDR3 loop: CASSRLAGVGDTQYF. CDR3 bases: TGTGCCAGCAGCCGTCTAGCGGGAGTTGGAGATACGCAGTATTTT.

The chain recombines TRBV28 with TRBJ1-6; no clear D gene. This CDR3 is 16 amino acids long. Trimming cost V 6 bases and J 0 bases, with 12 bases left between them. Germline V gene data show CDR1 as MDHEN and CDR2 as SYDVKM. This CDR3 reads CASSPDRSSYNSPLHF. CDR3 coding DNA: TGTGCCAGCAGCCCGGACCGGAGCTCCTATAATTCACCCCTCCACTTT.

This clone occurred many times. The gene calls are TRBV3-1 (or the pseudogene TRBV3-2) and TRBJ1-1; D uncertain. V gave up 1 base and J gave up 3 bases, with 6 bases separating them. The CDR3 is 13 residues long. Germline values: CDR1 LGHDT, CDR2 YNNKEL (reference sequence). The CDR3, as DNA: TGTGCCAGCAGCCAAGCGGGGTACACTGAAGCTTTCTTT. Translation gives CASSQAGYTEAFF.

The chain has TRBV19 and TRBJ1-5; 8 bases are a match to TRBD1. CDR1 and CDR2 (germline): LNHDA, SQIVND (reference sequence). The CDR3 totals 17 residues. The J segment lost 0 bases and the V segment lost 5 bases, leaving 9 bases of the junction unmatched. The CDR3 coding sequence is TGTGCCAGTAGTTTAAGGACAGGGCCCTATAGCAATCAGCCCCAGCATTTT. Its protein product is CASSLRTGPYSNQPQHF.

The CDR3 DNA sequence: TGTGCCAGCAGCCCTGGAGGCGCTAGCGGGAGGGCGAGCTCCTACGAGCAGTACTTC. Its protein is CASSPGGASGRASSYEQYF. The chain recombines TRBV3-1 (or the pseudogene TRBV3-2) with TRBJ2-7; 12 bases are shared with TRBD2. CDR1 is LGHDT, CDR2 YNNKEL, per germline (reference sequence). The CDR3 has 19 residues. Trimming removed 4 bases from V and 0 bases from J; junction bases left unmatched: 13.

This clone was detected a few times. This chain links TRBV19 with TRBJ2-1; D is unclear. The CDR3 is made up of 13 amino acids. Trimming removed 8 bases from V and 4 bases from J, with 12 bases in between. Germline loops: CDR1 LNHDA, CDR2 SQIVND (reference sequence). Here the CDR3 DNA reads TGTGCCAGTTCCGGGCAGCTATACAATGAGCAGTTCTTC. Encoded protein: CASSGQLYNEQFF.

V and J are TRBV24-1 and TRBJ2-5; 12 bases map to TRBD2. Trimming at V came to 4 bases and at J to 1 base, leaving 12 bases not matched to a gene. Per the germline V gene, CDR1 is KGHDR and CDR2 is SFDVKD. The CDR3 spans 19 residues. CDR3 DNA sequence: TGTGCCACCAGTGACCGCCGACTAGCGGGAGTTCAGCCCCAAGAGACCCAGTACTTC. Encoded protein: CATSDRRLAGVQPQETQYF.

This clone was picked up one time. This chain uses TRBV18 with TRBJ2-7; no firm D call. Germline CDR1 reads KGHSH; CDR2 reads LQKENI. The V end was cut by 1 base, the J end by 0 bases, with 13 bases between. This CDR3 spans 16 amino acids. This CDR3 reads CASSPLGSQSSYEQYF. The CDR3, as DNA: TGTGCCAGCTCACCACTTGGTTCCCAAAGCTCCTACGAGCAGTACTTC.

The J gene is TRBJ1-1, the V gene TRBV2; D is unresolved. With 6 bases removed from V and 0 bases from J, the gap between germline ends came to 11 bases. In germline, CDR1 is SNHLY, CDR2 FYNNEI. CDR3 length: 14 amino acids. The CDR3 DNA reads TGTGCCAGCAGGAACAGCTACCTGAACACTGAAGCTTTCTTT. This codes for CASRNSYLNTEAFF.